One and the same sample provided the 16 T cell receptor beta chains below, sequenced in a study of tissue T cells after allogeneic stem cell transplantation. This table comes from immunoSEQ multiplex PCR, and its TCRdb copy is limited to in-frame clones, with some not included. The sample yields some 48,000 clones, around 67% seen once. The sample taken for sequencing was sorted cells pooled from one or two spleens. These receptors all come from a pool of C57BL/6 mice in good health.

Remarks on this clone: The germline and genes are mouse ones. The read ends 1 residue before the CDR3 terminus; that terminus is restored from the germline J gene. V usage is TRBV13-2 and J usage is TRBJ1-2; the match to TRBD1 covers 10 bases. The CDR3 runs to 13 residues. Germline-derived CDR1 and CDR2 are NNHNN and SYGAGS (reference sequence). V trimming: 6 bases; J trimming: 2 bases; junction bases outside the gene matches: 1. The DNA read from the CDR3 is TGTGCCAGCGAGGACAGGGGGAACTCCGACTACACC. Amino acid sequence: CASEDRGNSDYT. The whole CDR3 protein is CASEDRGNSDYTF.

Regarding this clone: The gene names here belong to mouse. The CDR3 end is not reached by the read, which stops 1 residue before it; the germline J gene fills it in. The rearrangement joins TRBV3 to TRBJ2-3; maybe TRBD1 (5 bases). CDR3 size: 13 residues. The V gene lost 4 bases and the J gene lost 3 bases, with 8 bases spanning the gap. Germline V gene lookup returns CDR1 SNHLY and CDR2 FYNGKV (reference sequence). CDR3 in amino acids: CASSSRQAETLYF. The sequenced CDR3 bases are TGTGCCAGCAGCTCCCGACAGGCAGAAACGCTGTAT.

Remarks on this clone: The gene symbols are mouse symbols. The part of the CDR3 DNA that was read is TGTGCCAGCAGTGATTACAGGGGGCCCACAGAAGTCTTC. Its protein product is CASSDYRGPTEVF. The complete CDR3 reads CASSDYRGPTEVFF. The chain carries TRBV13-1 and TRBJ1-1; 9 bases match TRBD1. The read terminates 1 residue ahead of where the CDR3 ends, so the germline J gene completes it. Trimming at V came to 1 base and at J to 4 bases, leaving 2 bases not matched to a gene. The CDR3 covers 14 residues. Germline assignment: CDR1 NSHNY and CDR2 SYGAGN.

This clone has just a few counts. Gene names follow the mouse nomenclature. The read falls 1 residue short of the CDR3 end, and the missing part is taken from the germline J gene. The chain couples TRBV13-2 to TRBJ2-1; 10 nucleotides agree with TRBD2. The length of the CDR3 is 15 residues. After removal of 0 bases from V and 6 bases from J, the junction contained 3 bases not matched to a gene. Germline V gives CDR1 NNHNN, CDR2 SYGAGS (reference sequence). Incomplete CDR3 DNA: TGTGCCAGCGGTGATGCGACTGGGGGGACTGCTGAGCAGTTC. The encoded protein is CASGDATGGTAEQF. The CDR3 reads in full as CASGDATGGTAEQFF.

Details on this clone: Gene labels here are mouse ones. The read terminates 1 residue before the CDR3 end, so the remaining end is supplied by the germline J gene. The chain recombines TRBV29 with TRBJ2-5; D not certain. The CDR3 runs 14 residues. V lost 3 bases and J lost 0, with 7 bases in between. Looked up from germline, CDR1 is MSHET and CDR2 is SYDVDS. This chain's CDR3 is CASSLRVNQDTQYF. CDR3 DNA (partial): TGTGCTAGCAGTTTGAGGGTTAACCAAGACACCCAGTAC. Looking up the rest from reference TRBV29 and TRBJ2-5 gives the full variable domain: DMKVTQMPRYLIKRMGENVLLECGQDMSHETMYWYRQDPGLGLQLIYISYDVDSNSEGDIPKGYRVSRKKREHFSLILDSAKTNQTSVYFCASSLRVNQDTQYFGPGTRLLVL.

This clone was seen only a few times. Gene names refer to mouse genes. The read halts 1 residue ahead of the CDR3 end, with the missing end drawn from the germline J gene. This chain connects TRBV15 to TRBJ2-7, with D tentatively TRBD2 (6 bases). V lost 4 bases and J lost 3, with 10 bases in between. Germline V CDR1 and CDR2: SGHND, FRSKSL. The CDR3 contains 13 residues. Partial CDR3 DNA: TGTGCCAGCAGTTCCTGGGGCTTCTATGAACAGTAC. This gives the protein CASSSWGFYEQY. The entire CDR3 reads CASSSWGFYEQYF.

In this sample, this clone turned up once. Germline and genes here are mouse. The CDR3 extends 1 residue past the end of the read, so its final part is completed from the germline J gene. The rearrangement joins TRBV16 to TRBJ2-5; D possibly uses TRBD1 or TRBD2 (6 bases each). CDR3 length: 14 residues. The germline V gene has CDR1 SGHSA and CDR2 FRNQAP. V lost 7 bases and J 6 bases, leaving 17 bases between the germline ends. CDR3 bases read: TGTGCAAGCAACCAGAGGGGGGACGGGGACACCCAGTAC. This translates into CASNQRGDGDTQY. The full CDR3 protein reads CASNQRGDGDTQYF.

For this clone: Each gene name is a mouse one. The read ends 1 residue before the CDR3 terminus; that terminus is restored from the germline J gene. The chain employs TRBV19 and TRBJ2-2; D gene unclear. CDR3 length: 14 amino acids. The V gene's germline CDR1 is FNHDT and CDR2 SITEND (reference sequence). V lost 2 bases to trimming and J lost 0 bases, with 5 bases between them. The chain's CDR3 is CASSIEANTGQLYF. The part of the CDR3 DNA that was read is TGTGCCAGCAGTATCGAGGCAAACACCGGGCAGCTCTAC.

About this clone: Genes here carry mouse names. The sequence runs out 1 residue before the end of the CDR3; the remainder is reconstructed from the germline J gene. The chain uses TRBV13-2 and TRBJ2-3; D ambiguous. Between the trimmed V and J ends, which lost 3 bases and 0 bases, there was a span of 11 bases. The germline CDR1 and CDR2 sequences are NNHNN and SYGAGS (reference sequence). The CDR3 sequence is 15 residues long. This chain's CDR3 is CASGGDTFSAETLYF. The sequenced CDR3 bases are TGTGCCAGCGGTGGTGACACGTTTAGTGCAGAAACGCTGTAT.

This clone was picked up a small number of times. The listed genes are named as in mouse. The CDR3 bases that were read are TGTGCCAGCAGTCCGGACTGGGGGGGCTCCTATGAACAGTAC. This gives the protein CASSPDWGGSYEQY. The whole CDR3 protein reads CASSPDWGGSYEQYF. This sequence joins TRBV19 and TRBJ2-7; 12 nucleotides line up with TRBD2. The DNA ends 1 residue before the CDR3 does, and the rest of the CDR3 is filled in from the germline J gene. Germline V gives CDR1 FNHDT, CDR2 SITEND (reference sequence). V dropped 4 bases and J dropped 0; count of bases not matched to a gene: 2. The CDR3 runs to 15 residues.

This clone was detected a few times. The germline and genes are mouse ones. The DNA ends 1 residue before the CDR3 does, and the rest of the CDR3 is filled in from the germline J gene. The chain carries TRBV3 and TRBJ2-7; 10 nucleotides line up with TRBD2. The germline V gene has CDR1 SNHLY and CDR2 FYNGKV (reference sequence). V was pared by 5 bases and J by 4 bases, with 5 bases of the junction left unmatched. CDR3 length: 14 amino acids. Here the CDR3 reads CASSPGLGSYEQYF. The part of the CDR3 DNA that was read is TGTGCCAGCAGCCCGGGACTGGGGTCTTATGAACAGTAC. Supplemented by reference TRBV3 and TRBJ2-7, the full variable domain reads GPKVLQIPSHQIIDMGQMVTLNCDPVSNHLYFYWYKQILGQQMEFLVNFYNGKVMEKSKLFKDQFSVERPDGSYFTLKIQPTALEDSAVYFCASSPGLGSYEQYFGPGTRLTVL.

This clone came up once. Genes here carry mouse names. The read falls 1 residue short of the CDR3 end, and the missing part is taken from the germline J gene. The chain uses TRBV5 and TRBJ1-2, with D tentatively TRBD1 (5 bases). The germline gives CDR1 LGHNA, CDR2 YNLKQL (reference sequence). The V end was cut by 4 bases, the J end by 0 bases, with 6 bases between. There are 13 residues in the CDR3. The covered CDR3 bases are TGTGCCAGCAGCCCGGACACAAACTCCGACTACACC. Translating gives CASSPDTNSDYT. From start to end, the CDR3 is CASSPDTNSDYTF.

To note about this clone: Genes and germline are mouse. Read coverage stops 1 residue before the CDR3 terminus; the germline J gene supplies the remainder. V gene TRBV13-1 combines with J gene TRBJ1-3; D may be TRBD1 (6 bases). CDR1 and CDR2 (germline): NSHNY, SYGAGN. This CDR3 region has 14 residues. The V gene lost 4 bases and the J gene lost 0 bases, with 8 bases spanning the gap. The CDR3 DNA, read in part, is TGTGCCAGCAGTCGGGACAATTCTGGAAATACGCTCTAT. Its protein product is CASSRDNSGNTLY. The CDR3 as a whole reads CASSRDNSGNTLYF.

Worth noting for this clone: The germline and genes are mouse ones. The missing CDR3 end, 1 residue past where the read stops, is filled in from the germline J gene. V and J are TRBV3 and TRBJ1-5; a weak D match, TRBD1 (6 bases). Trimming removed 3 bases at V and 0 bases at J, with 9 bases between. Germline V lookup: CDR1 SNHLY, CDR2 FYNGKV (reference sequence). The CDR3 totals 15 residues. This chain's CDR3 is CASSFGQYNNQAPLF. The covered CDR3 bases are TGTGCCAGCAGCTTCGGACAGTATAACAACCAGGCTCCGCTT.

Comments on this clone: Gene names follow the mouse nomenclature. The read ends 1 residue before the CDR3 terminus; that terminus is restored from the germline J gene. The V and J genes are TRBV17 and TRBJ2-7; 7 bases agree with TRBD2. CDR1 is MNHDT, CDR2 YYDKIL, per germline. Trimming at V came to 3 bases and at J to 0 bases, leaving 5 bases not matched to a gene. This CDR3 region has 15 residues. Incomplete CDR3 DNA: TGTGCTAGCAGTAGCGCTGGGGGAAGCTCCTATGAACAGTAC. Amino acid sequence: CASSSAGGSSYEQY. The entire CDR3 is CASSSAGGSSYEQYF.

Worth noting for this clone: Mouse names are used for the genes. The read ends 1 residue shy of where the CDR3 ends; the end is completed using the germline J gene. This chain uses TRBV13-3 with TRBJ1-3, with D possibly TRBD1 on 6 matching bases. The germline gives CDR1 NNHDY, CDR2 SYVADS. Trimming shortened V by 5 bases and J by 2 bases, and 8 bases separated the two germline ends. The CDR3 runs 13 residues. The CDR3 reads CASRRGAGNTLYF. CDR3 DNA, as far as it was read: TGTGCCAGCAGAAGGGGGGCTGGAAATACGCTCTAT.